This T cell receptor beta chain was retrieved from a study of shared clonotypes between healthy human individuals. Libraries were prepared by immunoSEQ multiplex PCR; TCRdb keeps only in-frame clonotypes and omits some of them. The table records hundreds of thousands of clones, almost 95% of them present only once. The germline V and J ends were trimmed by 3 bases and 4 bases, with 6 bases remaining between them. CDR1 and CDR2 from the germline V gene are SGDLS and YYNGEE. CDR3 length: 12 residues. Cells designated naive CD8 were CD45RO-negative and were positively selected for CCR7, with terminally differentiated effector memory CD45RA+ cells excluded. The study drew its donors from healthy HIV-negative adults without recent acute infections or vaccinations.

Sequences were obtained from naive CD8+ T cells sorted from blood. The chain employs TRBV9 and TRBJ2-3, with D maybe TRBD2 (5 bases). This TCR was sampled from a man between 25 and 39 years old in good health. CDR3 DNA: TGTGCCAGCAGCGACGGGGCAGATACGCAGTATTTT. It is translated as CASSDGADTQYF.